This passage covers 23 T cell receptor beta chains from one sample sequenced in a study of OX40 agonist ivuxolimab in advanced cancers. Sequencing used immunoSEQ multiplex PCR; TCRdb keeps in-frame clones, though not all of them. The sample holds over 55,000 clones, about four fifths seen once. The sequencing used CD4+ or CD8+ T cells sorted from blood, collected in a trial of the OX40 agonist ivuxolimab. These receptors came from an adult with an advanced solid tumor such as melanoma, head and neck, liver or kidney cancer.

V gene TRBV19 combines with J gene TRBJ2-1; 9 bases fit TRBD1. The CDR3 is 15 amino acids. The junction had 7 bases not matched to a gene; V was cut back by 6 bases and J by 4 bases. CDR1 is LNHDA, CDR2 SQIVND, per germline (reference sequence). The CDR3 sequence is CASRIMGQGYNEQFF. In DNA, the CDR3 is TGTGCCAGTAGAATTATGGGACAGGGTTACAATGAGCAGTTCTTC.

V usage is TRBV2 and J usage is TRBJ1-4; 10 positions match TRBD1. Germline CDR1 is SNHLY and CDR2 is FYNNEI. Unmatched junction bases numbered 3, after V lost 1 base and J lost 7 bases. This CDR3 contains 15 residues. The CDR3 sequence is CASSEVRTGGEKLFF. The DNA of the CDR3 is TGTGCCAGCAGTGAAGTTAGGACAGGGGGTGAAAAACTGTTTTTT.

Regarding this clone: Other DNA sequences within the sample encode an identical CDR3. The chain is built from TRBV29-1 and TRBJ1-5; D unclear. This CDR3 is built from 13 residues. Germline V gene sequence: CDR1 SQVTM, CDR2 ANQGSEA. Trimming shortened V by 2 bases and J by 7 bases, and 12 bases separated the two germline ends. The CDR3 DNA reads as TGCAGCGTTGAATCCGGGGTAGGGCAGCCCCAGCATTTT. Amino acids: CSVESGVGQPQHF.

CDR3 nucleotide sequence: TGTGCCAGCAGCTTAGGGTGGGACAGGCATCCCGGGGAGCTGTTTTTT. Translated, it gives CASSLGWDRHPGELFF. The rearrangement joins TRBV7-9 to TRBJ2-2; 8 bases match TRBD1. Germline CDR1 and CDR2: SEHNR and FQNEAQ (reference sequence). The CDR3 is made up of 16 amino acids. V trimming: 1 base; J trimming: 6 bases; junction bases outside the gene matches: 7.

V usage is TRBV25-1 and J usage is TRBJ1-4; TRBD1 aligns across 9 bases. This CDR3 contains 14 residues. Trimming cost V 2 bases and J 7 bases; bases outside gene matches: 2. From germline, CDR1 is MGHDK and CDR2 SYGVNS. The CDR3: CASSETGGREKLFF. The CDR3 DNA follows: TGTGCCAGCAGTGAAACAGGGGGCCGTGAAAAACTGTTTTTT.

The DNA of the CDR3 is TGTGCCAGCAGCTTTGGACAGACCTACGAGCAGTACTTC. Residues: CASSFGQTYEQYF. The chain is built from TRBV7-2 and TRBJ2-7; D is perhaps TRBD1 (6 bases). The V end was cut by 3 bases, the J end by 2 bases, with 8 bases between. This CDR3 comprises 13 residues. Germline CDR1 SGHTA, CDR2 FQGNSA. The variable domain in full, with the rest retrieved from reference TRBV7-2 and TRBJ2-7, is GAGVSQSPSNKVTEKGKDVELRCDPISGHTALYWYRQSLGQGLEFLIYFQGNSAPDKSGLPSDRFSAERTGGSVSTLTIQRTQQEDSAVYLCASSFGQTYEQYFGPGTRLTVT.

This clone appeared a few times. The chain employs TRBV5-1 and TRBJ2-1; 7 nucleotides match TRBD2. The V and J ends lost 1 base and 6 bases, in that order; junction bases with no gene match: 4. This CDR3 region has 14 residues. Germline V gene sequence: CDR1 SGHRS, CDR2 YFSETQ. The CDR3: CASSLLGGSNEQFF. The DNA of the CDR3 is TGCGCCAGCAGCTTGCTTGGCGGGAGCAATGAGCAGTTCTTC.

Comment on this clone: This CDR3 is also generated by other DNA sequences in the sample. The rearrangement joins TRBV2 to TRBJ1-5; a possible D gene is TRBD1 (6 bases). The ends were cut back, 5 bases at V and 3 bases at J, with 17 bases in the middle. The CDR3 runs to 16 residues. From germline, CDR1 is SNHLY and CDR2 FYNNEI. CDR3 in DNA: TGTGCCAGCAGTCCCCCCCCTACAGGGACCAATCAGCCCCAGCATTTT. Protein sequence: CASSPPPTGTNQPQHF.

The genes are TRBV6-1 and TRBJ2-7, with D perhaps TRBD2 (7 bases). The V gene lost 3 bases and the J gene lost 3 bases, with 18 bases spanning the gap. CDR3 length: 16 amino acids. Germline CDR1 and CDR2: MNHNS and SASEGT. CDR3 region: CASSEGSGGAGYEQYF. CDR3 DNA sequence: TGTGCCAGCAGTGAGGGGTCTGGGGGGGCCGGCTACGAGCAGTACTTC.

This clone was seen once. This rearrangement joins TRBV5-1 to TRBJ2-5; 9 bases are a match to TRBD1. The germline V gene encodes CDR1 SGHRS and CDR2 YFSETQ. The CDR3 length is 15 residues. The V segment lost 4 bases and the J segment 4 bases; nucleotides outside the gene matches: 8. CDR3 residues: CASSPRGTGIETQYF. In DNA form, the CDR3 reads TGCGCCAGCAGCCCGAGGGGGACAGGGATAGAGACCCAGTACTTC.

V and J are TRBV6-5 and TRBJ1-1; D is possibly TRBD1 (5 bases). Trimming took off 8 bases at V and 3 bases at J, with 16 bases between the two ends. The CDR3 loop spans 14 amino acids. CDR1 and CDR2 (germline): MNHEY, SVGAGI. DNA of the CDR3: TGTGCCAGCTTGGGGGATGGAATGGACACTGAAGCTTTCTTT. It yields the protein CASLGDGMDTEAFF.

The chain uses TRBV7-9 and TRBJ1-2; TRBD1 matches at 9 bases. V lost 1 base and J lost 5; bases outside the gene matches: 2. The germline V gene has CDR1 SEHNR and CDR2 FQNEAQ (reference sequence). The CDR3 spans 14 residues. CDR3 amino acids: CASSLEDRGYGYTF. The CDR3 DNA is TGTGCCAGCAGCTTAGAGGACAGGGGTTATGGCTACACCTTC.

The chain carries TRBV19 and TRBJ2-3; the D is unclear. Trimming removed 1 base at V and 2 bases at J, with 10 bases between. Germline CDR1 LNHDA, CDR2 SQIVND (reference sequence). The CDR3 runs to 15 residues. The CDR3 reads CASSIGSGITDTQYF. For the CDR3, the DNA is TGTGCCAGTAGTATAGGGTCAGGAATCACAGATACGCAGTATTTT.

The CDR3 reads CASSLWGYASSSFEQFF. CDR3 nucleotide sequence: TGTGCCAGCAGTTTATGGGGCTATGCATCCTCTTCTTTTGAGCAGTTCTTC. The chain joins TRBV27 to TRBJ2-1; D possibly corresponds to TRBD1 (5 bases). Looked up from germline, CDR1 is MNHEY and CDR2 is SMNVEV (reference sequence). V gave up 1 base and J gave up 9 bases, with 22 bases separating them. CDR3 length equals 17 residues.

This clone was observed a few times. The chain carries TRBV4-3 and TRBJ1-2, with a weak D call TRBD1 (5 bases). The CDR3 is 13 residues long. The germline V gene encodes CDR1 LGHNA and CDR2 YSLEER. Trimming shortened V by 4 bases and J by 6 bases, and 12 bases separated the two germline ends. CDR3 sequence reads: CASSRKLGDGYTF. The CDR3 DNA sequence: TGCGCCAGCAGCCGCAAACTAGGGGATGGCTACACCTTC.

This chain uses TRBV13 with TRBJ1-1; 12 nucleotides align to TRBD1. Losses at the gene ends were 6 bases for V and 8 bases for J; bases not matched to a gene: 4. The CDR3 covers 13 residues. The V gene's germline CDR1 is PRHDT and CDR2 FYEKMQ (reference sequence). The chain's CDR3 is CASRGTGGGEAFF. DNA for the CDR3: TGTGCCAGCAGAGGGACAGGGGGCGGGGAAGCTTTCTTT.

CDR3 protein: CASSFFGWYNEQFF. The CDR3 bases are TGTGCCAGCAGCTTTTTCGGGTGGTACAATGAGCAGTTCTTC. V and J are TRBV7-9 and TRBJ2-1; D is unclear. Germline V gene lookup returns CDR1 SEHNR and CDR2 FQNEAQ (reference sequence). The CDR3 sequence is 14 residues long. Between the trimmed V and J ends, which lost 3 bases and 4 bases, there was a span of 10 bases.

This chain joins TRBV19 and TRBJ2-1; 7 bases are shared with TRBD2. V shed 5 bases, J shed 3 bases, and the junction held 4 bases outside the gene matches. Germline CDR1 LNHDA, CDR2 SQIVND (reference sequence). The CDR3 runs 14 residues. CDR3 in amino acids: CASSFGGNYNEQFF. CDR3 in DNA: TGTGCCAGTAGTTTCGGGGGGAACTACAATGAGCAGTTCTTC.

This clone was picked up a small number of times. Germline and junction disagree at one end, which may indicate a read error. The chain has TRBV5-4 and TRBJ2-1, with D possibly called TRBD1 or TRBD2 (5 bases each). This CDR3 is built from 14 residues. Germline V gene data show CDR1 as SGHNT and CDR2 as YYREEE (reference sequence). CDR3 amino acids: CASSPRGSDNEQFF. DNA for the CDR3: TGTGCCAGCAGCCCCCGGGGCTCCGACAATGAGCAGTTCTTC.

A few counts support this clone. The chain couples TRBV6-5 to TRBJ2-1; 8 bases map to TRBD2. The V and J ends lost 4 bases and 7 bases, in that order; junction bases with no gene match: 9. The CDR3 runs 15 residues. CDR1 and CDR2 from the germline V gene are MNHEY and SVGAGI. CDR3 nucleotide sequence: TGTGCCAGCAGTTCCAGCGGGAGTACCTTAAATGAGCAGTTCTTC. This sequence encodes CASSSSGSTLNEQFF.

The gene calls are TRBV7-9 and TRBJ2-1; 10 bases fit TRBD2. Trimming removed 5 bases from V and 6 bases from J; junction bases left unmatched: 13. The germline V gene has CDR1 SEHNR and CDR2 FQNEAQ (reference sequence). The CDR3 loop spans 17 amino acids. The chain's CDR3 is CASSLPLSSGSSNEQFF. The CDR3 nucleotides are TGTGCCAGCAGCCTCCCTCTGTCTAGCGGGAGTTCCAATGAGCAGTTCTTC.

This CDR3 is CASSFEVDTQYF. The CDR3 bases are TGTGCCAGCAGTTTCGAAGTGGATACGCAGTATTTT. The chain links TRBV2 to TRBJ2-3; D call uncertain. V dropped 5 bases and J dropped 6 bases, with 9 bases sitting between them. The CDR3 contains 12 residues. The germline CDR1 and CDR2 sequences are SNHLY and FYNNEI. Filled out from reference TRBV2 and TRBJ2-3, the complete variable domain reads EPEVTQTPSHQVTQMGQEVILRCVPISNHLYFYWYRQILGQKVEFLVSFYNNEISEKSEIFDDQFSVERPDGSNFTLKIRSTKLEDSAMYFCASSFEVDTQYFGPGTRLTVL.

The rearrangement joins TRBV10-2 to TRBJ2-3; 9 bases align to TRBD2. This CDR3 has 14 amino acids. Looked up from germline, CDR1 is WSHSY and CDR2 is SAAADI. With V trimmed by 8 bases and J by 3 bases, 6 bases remained unmatched. The CDR3 DNA sequence: TGCGCCAGCGGGACTAGCTCCCTTACAGATACGCAGTATTTT. It encodes CASGTSSLTDTQYF.